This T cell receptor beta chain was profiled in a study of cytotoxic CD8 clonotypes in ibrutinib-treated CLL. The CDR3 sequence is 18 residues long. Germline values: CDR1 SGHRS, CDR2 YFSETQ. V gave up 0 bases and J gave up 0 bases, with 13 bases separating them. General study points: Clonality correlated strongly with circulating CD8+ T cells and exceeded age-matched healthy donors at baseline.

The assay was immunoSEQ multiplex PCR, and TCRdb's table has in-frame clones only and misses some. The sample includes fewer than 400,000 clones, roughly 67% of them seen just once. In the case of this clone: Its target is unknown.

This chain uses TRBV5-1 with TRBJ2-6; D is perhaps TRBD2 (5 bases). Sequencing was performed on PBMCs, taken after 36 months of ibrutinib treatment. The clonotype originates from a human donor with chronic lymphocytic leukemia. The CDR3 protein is CASSLGGSSISGANVLTF. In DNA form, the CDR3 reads TGCGCCAGCAGCTTGGGAGGGAGCTCTATCTCTGGGGCCAACGTCCTGACTTTC.